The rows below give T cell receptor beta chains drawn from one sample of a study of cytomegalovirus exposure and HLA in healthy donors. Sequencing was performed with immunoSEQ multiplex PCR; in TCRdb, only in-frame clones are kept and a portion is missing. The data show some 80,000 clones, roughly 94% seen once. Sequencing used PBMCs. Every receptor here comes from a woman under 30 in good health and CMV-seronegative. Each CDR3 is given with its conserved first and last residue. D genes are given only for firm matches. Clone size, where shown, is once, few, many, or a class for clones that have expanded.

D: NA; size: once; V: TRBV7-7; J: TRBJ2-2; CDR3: CASSLSQGGTGELFF; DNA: TGTGCCAGCAGCTTATCGCAGGGGGGTACCGGGGAGCTGTTTTTT
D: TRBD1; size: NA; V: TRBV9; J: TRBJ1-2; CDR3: CASSVNRGANYGYTF; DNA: TGTGCCAGCAGCGTTAACAGGGGAGCTAACTATGGCTACACCTTC
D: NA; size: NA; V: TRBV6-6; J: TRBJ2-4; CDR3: CASSEGGVLAKNIQYF; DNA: TGTGCCAGCAGCGAGGGCGGAGTATTAGCCAAAAACATTCAGTACTTC
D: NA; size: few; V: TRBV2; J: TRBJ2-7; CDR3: CASSVGRYEQYF; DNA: TGTGCCAGCAGTGTGGGCCGTTACGAGCAGTACTTC
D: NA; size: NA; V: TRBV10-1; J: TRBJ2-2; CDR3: CASSETDTGELFF; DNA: TGCGCCAGCAGTGAAACGGACACCGGGGAGCTGTTTTTT
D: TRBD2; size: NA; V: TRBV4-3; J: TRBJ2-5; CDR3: CASSQALAGGETQYF; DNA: TGCGCCAGCAGCCAAGCGCTAGCGGGAGGAGAGACCCAGTACTTC
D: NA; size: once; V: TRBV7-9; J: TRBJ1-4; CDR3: CASSSRLTNEKLFF; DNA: TGTGCCAGCAGCTCCAGGCTAACTAATGAAAAACTGTTTTTT
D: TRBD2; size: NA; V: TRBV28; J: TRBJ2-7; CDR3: CASSITSGRIEQYF; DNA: TGTGCCAGCAGTATAACTAGCGGGAGAATCGAGCAGTACTTC
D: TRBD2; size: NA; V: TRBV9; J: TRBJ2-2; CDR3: CASSVAPQREANTGELFF; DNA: TGTGCCAGCAGCGTAGCTCCCCAGCGGGAGGCTAACACCGGGGAGCTGTTTTTT
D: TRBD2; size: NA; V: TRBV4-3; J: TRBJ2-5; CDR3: CASSQVVGGAGGQETQYF; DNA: TGCGCCAGCAGCCAAGTGGTCGGAGGAGCGGGGGGGCAAGAGACCCAGTACTTC
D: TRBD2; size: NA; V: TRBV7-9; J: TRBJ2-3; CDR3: CASRETSGARGSQYF; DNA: TGTGCCAGCAGGGAGACTAGCGGGGCGAGGGGGTCGCAGTATTTT
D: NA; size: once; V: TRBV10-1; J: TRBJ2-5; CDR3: CASSESSAPGAQYF; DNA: TGCGCCAGCAGTGAGTCGTCAGCCCCCGGGGCCCAGTACTTC
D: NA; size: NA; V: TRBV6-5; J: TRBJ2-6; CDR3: CASSYSSSSGANVLTF; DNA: TGTGCCAGCAGTTACTCGTCTAGCTCTGGGGCCAACGTCCTGACTTTC
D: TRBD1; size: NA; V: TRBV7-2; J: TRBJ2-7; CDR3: CASSFVIQGANYEQYF; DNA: TGTGCCAGCAGCTTTGTTATCCAGGGGGCCAACTACGAGCAGTACTTC
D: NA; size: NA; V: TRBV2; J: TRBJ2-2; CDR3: CASSEYNTGELFF; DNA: TGTGCCAGCAGTGAATATAACACCGGGGAGCTGTTTTTT
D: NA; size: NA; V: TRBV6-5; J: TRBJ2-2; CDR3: CASSSAPGSTGELFF; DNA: TGTGCCAGCAGTTCGGCACCGGGGAGCACCGGGGAGCTGTTTTTT
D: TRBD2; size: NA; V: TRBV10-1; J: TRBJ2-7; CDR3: CASSVASGPSYEQYF; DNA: TGCGCCAGCAGTGTTGCTAGCGGGCCATCCTACGAGCAGTACTTC
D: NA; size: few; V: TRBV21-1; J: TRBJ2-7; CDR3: CASSNIQEAYEQYF; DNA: TGTGCCAGCAGCAATATACAGGAAGCCTACGAGCAGTACTTC
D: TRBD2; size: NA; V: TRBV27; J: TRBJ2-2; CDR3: CASSLSSRASGRFGELFF; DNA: TGTGCCAGCAGTTTATCGAGTAGGGCTAGCGGGAGGTTCGGGGAGCTGTTTTTT
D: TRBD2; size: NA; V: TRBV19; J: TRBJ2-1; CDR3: CASRQTSGSYNEQFF; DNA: TGTGCCAGTAGGCAGACTAGCGGGTCATACAATGAGCAGTTCTTC
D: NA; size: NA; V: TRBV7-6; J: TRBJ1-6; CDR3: CASSKVSFDSPLHF; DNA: TGTGCCAGCAGCAAAGTTAGTTTCGATTCACCCCTCCACTTT
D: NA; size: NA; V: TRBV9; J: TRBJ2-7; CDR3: CASSVTWDTSYEQYF; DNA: TGTGCCAGCAGCGTTACTTGGGACACCAGCTACGAGCAGTACTTC
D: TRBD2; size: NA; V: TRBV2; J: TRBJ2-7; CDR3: CASRPAGGNSYEQYF; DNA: TGTGCCAGCAGACCAGCGGGGGGGAACTCCTACGAGCAGTACTTC
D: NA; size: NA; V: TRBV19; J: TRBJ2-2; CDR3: CASRLRGTLNTGELFF; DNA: TGTGCCAGCCGCCTCAGGGGAACCCTGAACACCGGGGAGCTGTTTTTT
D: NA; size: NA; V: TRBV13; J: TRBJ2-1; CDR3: CASTILGGQVHEQFF; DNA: TGTGCCAGCACCATTCTGGGGGGGCAAGTGCATGAGCAGTTCTTC
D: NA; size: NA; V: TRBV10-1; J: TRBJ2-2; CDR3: CASNRNRDTGELFF; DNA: TGCGCCAGCAATAGAAACCGAGACACCGGGGAGCTGTTTTTT
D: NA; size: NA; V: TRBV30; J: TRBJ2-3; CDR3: CAWSGTLTTDTQYF; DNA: TGTGCCTGGAGTGGGACACTAACCACAGATACGCAGTATTTT
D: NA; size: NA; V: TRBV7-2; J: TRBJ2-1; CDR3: CASSSLNEQFF; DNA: TGTGCCAGCAGCTCCCTCAATGAGCAGTTCTTC
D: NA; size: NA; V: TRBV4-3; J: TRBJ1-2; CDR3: CASSQGGSGYTF; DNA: TGCGCCAGCAGCCAAGGAGGGAGTGGCTACACCTTC
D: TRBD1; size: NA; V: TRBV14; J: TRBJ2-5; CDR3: CASSHGTGSVQETQYF; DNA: TGTGCCAGCAGCCACGGGACAGGGTCAGTTCAGGAGACCCAGTACTTC
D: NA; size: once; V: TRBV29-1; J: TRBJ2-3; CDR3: CSVGGRLTDTQYF; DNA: TGCAGCGTTGGTGGCAGGTTGACAGATACGCAGTATTTT
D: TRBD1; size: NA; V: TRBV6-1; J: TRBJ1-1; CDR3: CASSEGVLAWQGALPNTEAFF; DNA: TGTGCCAGCAGTGAAGGAGTCCTGGCGTGGCAGGGGGCTTTGCCCAACACTGAAGCTTTCTTT
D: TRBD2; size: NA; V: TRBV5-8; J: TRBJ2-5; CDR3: CASSLGSLGLAGGQTQYF; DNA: TGTGCCAGCAGCTTGGGTTCCTTGGGGCTAGCGGGGGGACAGACCCAGTACTTC
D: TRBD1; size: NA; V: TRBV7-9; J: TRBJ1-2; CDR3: CASSPGQETNYGYTF; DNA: TGTGCCAGCTCCCCGGGACAGGAGACTAACTATGGCTACACCTTC
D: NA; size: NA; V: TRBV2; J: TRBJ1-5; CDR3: CASSGVGGNQPQHF; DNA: TGTGCCAGCAGTGGCGTGGGAGGCAATCAGCCCCAGCATTTT
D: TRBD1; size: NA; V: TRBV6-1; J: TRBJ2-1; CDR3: CASSEAAFGGQGNEQFF; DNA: TGTGCCAGCAGTGAAGCCGCCTTCGGAGGACAGGGCAATGAGCAGTTCTTC
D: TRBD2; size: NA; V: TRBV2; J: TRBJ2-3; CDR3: CASSDWRGGVTDTQYF; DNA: TGTGCCAGCAGTGATTGGCGGGGGGGAGTCACAGATACGCAGTATTTT
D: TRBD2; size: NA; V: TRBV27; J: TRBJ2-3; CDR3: CASSPYRTRVSDTQYF; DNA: TGTGCCAGCAGTCCTTACCGGACTAGAGTTTCAGATACGCAGTATTTT
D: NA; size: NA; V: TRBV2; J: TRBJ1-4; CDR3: CASRWTGGATNEKLFF; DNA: TGTGCCAGCAGATGGACCGGGGGTGCAACTAATGAAAAACTGTTTTTT
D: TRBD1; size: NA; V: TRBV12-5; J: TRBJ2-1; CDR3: CASGLVQGQGLYNEQFF; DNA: TGTGCTAGTGGTTTGGTACAGGGACAGGGTCTTTACAATGAGCAGTTCTTC
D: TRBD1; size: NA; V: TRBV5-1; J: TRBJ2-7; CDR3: CASSIRQGVHEQYF; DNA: TGCGCCAGCAGCATTAGACAGGGGGTTCACGAGCAGTACTTC
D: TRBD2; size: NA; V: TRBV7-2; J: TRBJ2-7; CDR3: CASSLDAREIIGQYF; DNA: TGTGCCAGCAGCTTAGACGCGCGGGAGATCATCGGGCAGTACTTC
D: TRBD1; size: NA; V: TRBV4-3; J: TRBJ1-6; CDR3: CASSQGSSDRGSSPLHF; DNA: TGCGCCAGCAGCCAGGGATCTTCGGACAGGGGCAGTTCACCCCTCCACTTT